The 14 T cell receptor beta chains listed next were all sequenced from one sample in a study of cytomegalovirus exposure and HLA in healthy donors. The study ran its PCR with 60 Vbeta and 13 Jbeta primers. Sequencing used immunoSEQ multiplex PCR; TCRdb keeps in-frame clones, though not all of them. Of 180,000 or so clones listed, roughly 74% are singletons. The sequenced sample consisted of PBMCs. The receptors here all came from a woman in her 40s in good health and CMV-seropositive.

The chain combines TRBV21-1 with TRBJ1-1; TRBD1, as called in the table, went unchecked against the DNA. TRBV21-1 is termed a pseudogene. The CDR3 is 15 amino acids. In DNA, the CDR3 is TGTGCCAGCAACTCGGGACAGGGGAAGAACACTGAAGCTTTCTTT. Protein: CASNSGQGKNTEAFF.

The chain links TRBV5-4 to TRBJ1-1; the match to TRBD1 covers 7 bases. Germline V gene sequence: CDR1 SGHNT, CDR2 YYREEE (reference sequence). The CDR3 length is 15 residues. V lost 0 bases, J lost 0 bases, and 2 bases stayed unmatched. The CDR3 DNA follows: TGTGCCAGCAGCTTGGGGGGACAGATGAACACTGAAGCTTTCTTT. This encodes CASSLGGQMNTEAFF. The full variable domain, rest sourced from reference TRBV5-4 and TRBJ1-1, is ETGVTQSPTHLIKTRGQQVTLRCSSQSGHNTVSWYQQALGQGPQFIFQYYREEENGRGNFPPRFSGLQFPNYSSELNVNALELDDSALYLCASSLGGQMNTEAFFGQGTRLTVV.

V is TRBV6-4 and J is TRBJ2-2; tentative D call: TRBD1 (6 bases). Trimming removed 9 bases from V and 4 bases from J, with 18 bases in between. There are 15 residues in the CDR3. CDR1 and CDR2 (germline): MRHNA, SNTAGT. CDR3 in amino acids: CASSPWIGGTGELFF. In DNA form, the CDR3 reads TGTGCCAGTTCCCCCTGGATAGGGGGCACCGGGGAGCTGTTTTTT.

Only a few counts were recorded for this clone. The CDR3 bases are TGTGCCAGTAGTATCCTACTGACTAGCGGGACCTACAATGAGCAGTTCTTC. This translates into CASSILLTSGTYNEQFF. The chain couples TRBV19 to TRBJ2-1; 11 bases align to TRBD2. In germline, CDR1 is LNHDA, CDR2 SQIVND (reference sequence). V dropped 3 bases and J dropped 2; count of bases not matched to a gene: 6. The CDR3 totals 17 residues.

J is TRBJ2-1 and V is TRBV6-5; 14 nucleotides line up with TRBD2. CDR3 length: 13 residues. V lost 4 bases and J lost 15; bases outside the gene matches: 5. Germline assignment: CDR1 MNHEY and CDR2 SVGAGI. CDR3 nucleotide sequence: TGTGCCAGCAGTTCGACTAGCGGGAGGGCTCGGTTCTTC. Amino acid sequence: CASSSTSGRARFF.

A single count supports this clone. The J gene is TRBJ2-5, the V gene TRBV10-1; TRBD1 matches 8 bases. This CDR3 has 15 residues. CDR1 and CDR2 (germline): WNHNN, SYGVQD (reference sequence). Trimming cost V 0 bases and J 2 bases; bases outside gene matches: 2. CDR3 in DNA: TGCGCCAGCAGTGAGTCAAGGACAGGGCAAGAGACCCAGTACTTC. It codes for CASSESRTGQETQYF.

V gene TRBV2 combines with J gene TRBJ1-2; D gene unclear. Trimming took 8 bases from V and 2 from J, leaving 18 bases between them. CDR3 length: 15 residues. Germline V gives CDR1 SNHLY, CDR2 FYNNEI. The DNA for the CDR3 is TGTGCCAGCGCGGATCCCACAAGGTCGAACTATGGCTACACCTTC. Protein product: CASADPTRSNYGYTF.

The CDR3 DNA reads TGTGCCAGCACCAACGACAGGGTTCTCGGCTACACCTTC. It translates to CASTNDRVLGYTF. V is TRBV28 and J is TRBJ1-2, with TRBD1 matching over 7 bases. J lost 8 bases, V lost 7 bases, and 10 bases had no gene match. CDR3 length equals 13 residues. Per germline, CDR1 MDHEN and CDR2 SYDVKM.

The V gene is TRBV4-3, the J gene TRBJ2-3; 9 nucleotides line up with TRBD2. V shed 0 bases, J shed 6 bases, and the junction held 10 bases outside the gene matches. This CDR3 spans 17 amino acids. Germline V gene data show CDR1 as LGHNA and CDR2 as YSLEER. The CDR3: CASSQDLLAGVGDTQYF. CDR3 DNA: TGCGCCAGCAGCCAAGATCTCTTAGCGGGAGTCGGGGATACGCAGTATTTT.

The gene calls are TRBV7-8 and TRBJ2-1, with D possibly TRBD2 on 5 matching bases. Looked up from germline, CDR1 is SGHVS and CDR2 is FQNEAQ. V was shortened by 2 bases and J by 3 bases, with 14 bases between the two germline ends. The CDR3 length is 16 residues. The DNA for the CDR3 is TGTGCCAGCAGCTTACACTCGCGGGTAAACTACAATGAGCAGTTCTTC. Its protein product is CASSLHSRVNYNEQFF. The full variable domain, in which reference TRBV7-8 and TRBJ2-1 provide the parts outside the CDR3, is GAGVSQSPRYKVAKRGQDVALRCDPISGHVSLFWYQQALGQGPEFLTYFQNEAQLDKSGLPSDRFFAERPEGSVSTLKIQRTQQEDSAVYLCASSLHSRVNYNEQFFGPGTRLTVL.

The chain recombines TRBV5-1 with TRBJ2-5; tentative D call: TRBD2 (5 bases). Trimming pared 3 bases from V and 4 bases from J, leaving 13 bases between. The CDR3 is 14 residues long. Germline V gives CDR1 SGHRS, CDR2 YFSETQ. CDR3 in DNA: TGCGCCAGCAGCTCGAGGTTGGGGAGAGAGACCCAGTACTTC. It specifies CASSSRLGRETQYF.

This clone appeared a few times. The chain carries TRBV6-5 and TRBJ2-3, with D possibly matching TRBD2 (6 bases). Deletions cut 4 bases from V and 5 bases from J, with 16 bases between. CDR3 length: 15 amino acids. Germline values: CDR1 MNHEY, CDR2 SVGAGI. The CDR3 DNA reads as TGTGCCAGCAGTTCGCCGGGAGCCCCTGTAGATACGCAGTATTTT. Translating it yields CASSSPGAPVDTQYF.

The CDR3 region has the DNA TGTGCCAGCTCAAACAGGGACCCTCCCTACGAGCAGTACTTC. Amino acid sequence: CASSNRDPPYEQYF. The chain recombines TRBV18 with TRBJ2-7; a possible D gene is TRBD1 (6 bases). CDR3 length: 14 residues. V was cut by 5 bases and J by 2 bases, with 13 bases left in between. CDR1 KGHSH and CDR2 LQKENI come from the germline V gene. Using reference TRBV18 and TRBJ2-7 for the parts outside the CDR3, the full variable domain is NAGVMQNPRHLVRRRGQEARLRCSPMKGHSHVYWYRQLPEEGLKFMVYLQKENIIDESGMPKERFSAEFPKEGPSILRIQQVVRGDSAAYFCASSNRDPPYEQYFGPGTRLTVT.

The gene calls are TRBV2 and TRBJ2-5; TRBD2 is a possible D gene (6 bases). With the DNA end fitting TRBJ2-7 better, the J assignment may be wrong. Germline-derived CDR1 and CDR2 are SNHLY and FYNNEI. The CDR3 length is 15 residues. CDR3 region: CASSELSGGTYEQYF. The CDR3 coding sequence is TGTGCCAGCAGTGAACTAAGCGGAGGGACCTACGAGCAGTACTTC.